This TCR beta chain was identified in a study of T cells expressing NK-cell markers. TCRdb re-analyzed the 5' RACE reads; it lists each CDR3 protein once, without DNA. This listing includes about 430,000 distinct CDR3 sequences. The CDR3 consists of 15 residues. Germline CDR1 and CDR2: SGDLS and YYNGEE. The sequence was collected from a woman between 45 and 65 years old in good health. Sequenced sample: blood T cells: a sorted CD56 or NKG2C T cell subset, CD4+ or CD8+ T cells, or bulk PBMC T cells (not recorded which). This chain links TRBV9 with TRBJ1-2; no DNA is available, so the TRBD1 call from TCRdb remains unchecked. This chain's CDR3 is CASSEPGTANYGYTF.